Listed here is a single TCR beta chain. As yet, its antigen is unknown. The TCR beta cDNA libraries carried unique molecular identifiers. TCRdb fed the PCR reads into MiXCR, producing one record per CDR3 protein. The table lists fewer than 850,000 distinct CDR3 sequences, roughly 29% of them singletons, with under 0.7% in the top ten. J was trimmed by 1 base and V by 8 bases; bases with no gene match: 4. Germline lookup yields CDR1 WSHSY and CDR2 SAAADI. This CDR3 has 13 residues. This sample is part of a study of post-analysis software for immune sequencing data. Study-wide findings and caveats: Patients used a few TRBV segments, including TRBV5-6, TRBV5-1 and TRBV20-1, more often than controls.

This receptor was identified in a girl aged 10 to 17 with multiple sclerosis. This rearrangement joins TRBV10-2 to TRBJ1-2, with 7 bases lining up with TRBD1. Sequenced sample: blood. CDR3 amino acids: CASGTANNYGYTF. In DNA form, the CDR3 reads TGCGCCAGCGGGACAGCAAATAACTATGGCTACACCTTC.